The next 12 T cell receptor beta chains were all read from a single sample in a study of cytomegalovirus exposure and HLA in healthy donors. Some clones are missing from TCRdb's copy, which holds only in-frame ones; the method was immunoSEQ multiplex PCR. The profile shows about 160,000 clones, around nine tenths of them singletons. Input material: PBMCs. Source of these receptors: a woman aged 18-29 years in good health and CMV-seropositive.

V is TRBV7-8 and J is TRBJ2-7, with 11 nucleotides matching TRBD1. V was clipped by 1 base and J by 8 bases; unmatched bases: 7. The germline CDR1 and CDR2 sequences are SGHVS and FQNEAQ. This CDR3 is 15 amino acids long. In DNA, the CDR3 is TGTGCCAGCAGCTTAGGGGGACAGGGGGGTTCACAGCAGTACTTC. Translating gives CASSLGGQGGSQQYF.

The chain joins TRBV7-2 to TRBJ2-5; 7 bases are a match to TRBD1. The CDR3 consists of 14 residues. Trimming took 4 bases from V and 2 from J; bases not matched to a gene: 4. Germline values: CDR1 SGHTA, CDR2 FQGNSA. CDR3 sequence: CASSSQGRQETQYF. The CDR3 nucleotides are TGTGCCAGCAGCTCACAGGGGCGGCAAGAGACCCAGTACTTC.

V usage is TRBV5-6 and J usage is TRBJ2-1, with TRBD2 matching 7 bases. This CDR3 has 16 amino acids. The germline V gene encodes CDR1 SGHDT and CDR2 YYEEEE. After removal of 4 bases from V and 0 bases from J, the junction contained 7 bases not matched to a gene. As DNA, the CDR3 is TGTGCCAGCAGCCCCGACGGGGGGAGCTCCTACAATGAGCAGTTCTTC. Translation gives CASSPDGGSSYNEQFF.

The V call is TRBV6-4, the J call TRBJ2-1, with unresolved D. This CDR3 is built from 14 residues. Trimming left V 5 bases short and J 5 bases short, with 13 bases between. Germline V gene data show CDR1 as MRHNA and CDR2 as SNTAGT. The CDR3 bases are TGTGCCAGCAGTCCCACAGAAGTTAACAATGAGCAGTTCTTC. This sequence encodes CASSPTEVNNEQFF.

The chain uses TRBV7-6 and TRBJ2-1, with D perhaps TRBD2 (5 bases). The germline V and J ends were trimmed by 4 bases and 10 bases, with 11 bases remaining between them. This CDR3 has 12 residues. Germline CDR1 reads SGHVS; CDR2 reads FNYEAQ. CDR3 nucleotides: TGTGCCAGCAGCTCCTTCGCGGGCGAGCAGTTCTTC. Its protein product is CASSSFAGEQFF.

The table lists this clone with a count of one. This rearrangement joins TRBV2 to TRBJ1-2; 7 bases are shared with TRBD1. CDR3 size: 13 residues. Germline CDR1 is SNHLY and CDR2 is FYNNEI. J gave up 2 bases and V 8 bases, and 5 bases lay outside the gene matches. CDR3 amino acids: CASGGQENYGYTF. The CDR3 nucleotides are TGTGCCAGCGGCGGACAGGAAAACTATGGCTACACCTTC.

The CDR3 sequence: CASSLLGDTGPTEAFF. CDR3 nucleotides: TGTGCCAGCAGCTTACTTGGTGACACAGGACCCACTGAAGCTTTCTTT. The gene calls are TRBV7-3 and TRBJ1-1, with D tentatively TRBD1 (5 bases). Germline CDR1 reads SGHTA; CDR2 reads FQGTGA. V lost 2 bases and J 4 bases, leaving 17 bases between the germline ends. The length of the CDR3 is 16 residues.

The V gene is TRBV25-1, the J gene TRBJ1-2, with 9 nucleotides matching TRBD1. Trimming cost V 4 bases and J 4 bases; bases outside gene matches: 10. CDR3 length equals 16 residues. Germline CDR1 reads MGHDK; CDR2 reads SYGVNS. CDR3 region: CASSATYRGLSYGYTF. The CDR3 DNA reads TGTGCCAGCAGTGCGACATACAGGGGGCTCTCCTATGGCTACACCTTC.

The V gene is TRBV7-6, the J gene TRBJ1-3; tentative D call: TRBD1 (6 bases). The germline V and J ends were trimmed by 2 bases and 0 bases, with 11 bases remaining between them. Germline-derived CDR1 and CDR2 are SGHVS and FNYEAQ. This CDR3 region has 16 residues. CDR3 amino acids: CASSLTTGISGNTIYF. The CDR3 DNA reads as TGTGCCAGCAGCTTAACCACAGGGATCTCTGGAAACACCATATATTTT.

V is TRBV5-4 and J is TRBJ2-1; D call uncertain. CDR1 is SGHNT, CDR2 YYREEE, per germline (reference sequence). The CDR3 length is 15 residues. Trimming shortened V by 4 bases and J by 1 base, and 12 bases separated the two germline ends. In DNA form, the CDR3 reads TGTGCCAGCAGCCGCGGCGGAGTATCCTACAATGAGCAGTTCTTC. This translates into CASSRGGVSYNEQFF.

The chain joins TRBV7-6 to TRBJ2-3, with 12 bases matching TRBD1. V lost 2 bases and J lost 5; bases outside the gene matches: 8. Germline V gene sequence: CDR1 SGHVS, CDR2 FNYEAQ. This CDR3 is built from 17 residues. CDR3 amino acids: CASSLPGQGARGDTQYF. As DNA, the CDR3 is TGTGCCAGCAGCTTACCGGGACAGGGGGCGCGAGGAGATACGCAGTATTTT.

This chain links TRBV2 with TRBJ2-7, with 8 bases fitting TRBD2. The germline V gene encodes CDR1 SNHLY and CDR2 FYNNEI. CDR3 size: 17 residues. Trimming took 0 bases from V and 4 from J; bases not matched to a gene: 11. Here the CDR3 reads CASSEALRSGSRYEQYF. CDR3 coding DNA: TGTGCCAGCAGTGAAGCGCTTAGGAGCGGGAGTAGGTACGAGCAGTACTTC.